This TCR beta chain was captured in a study of Graves' ophthalmopathy and Graves' hyperthyroidism. About the research overall: Absence of ophthalmopathy within 18 months of follow-up defined stable hyperthyroidism. Overall study results and limits: The model's ophthalmopathy progression predictions had about 71% sensitivity and about 72% specificity. A 13-signature model separated ophthalmopathy from stable hyperthyroidism, 85% to 90% sensitivity, around 81% specificity.

Amplification from RNA transcripts yielded the TCR beta CDR3 regions. The first-round RT-PCR employed HTBI primers together with the Qiagen OneStep RT-PCR kit. A multiplex PCR was then performed as the second round. TCRdb recomputed calls from the multiplex PCR reads with MiXCR, one row per CDR3 protein. The data hold around 1,000,000 distinct CDR3 sequences, with about 35% observed a single time. CDR3 length: 17 amino acids. Germline CDR1 is DFQATT and CDR2 is SNEGSKA (reference sequence). The germline V and J ends were trimmed by 0 bases and 5 bases, with 23 bases remaining between them. In this sample, this clonotype turned up a few times. Its antigen is currently unknown.

The sample taken for sequencing was peripheral blood or thyroid tissue (not recorded which). The chain couples TRBV20-1 to TRBJ2-7, with D tentatively TRBD1 (6 bases). The TCR sequence derives from an adult man with Graves' hyperthyroidism. The DNA for the CDR3 is TGCAGTGCTAGAGATCCCGCCGGGACAACTAAATGGAACGAGCAGTACTTC. It codes for CSARDPAGTTKWNEQYF.